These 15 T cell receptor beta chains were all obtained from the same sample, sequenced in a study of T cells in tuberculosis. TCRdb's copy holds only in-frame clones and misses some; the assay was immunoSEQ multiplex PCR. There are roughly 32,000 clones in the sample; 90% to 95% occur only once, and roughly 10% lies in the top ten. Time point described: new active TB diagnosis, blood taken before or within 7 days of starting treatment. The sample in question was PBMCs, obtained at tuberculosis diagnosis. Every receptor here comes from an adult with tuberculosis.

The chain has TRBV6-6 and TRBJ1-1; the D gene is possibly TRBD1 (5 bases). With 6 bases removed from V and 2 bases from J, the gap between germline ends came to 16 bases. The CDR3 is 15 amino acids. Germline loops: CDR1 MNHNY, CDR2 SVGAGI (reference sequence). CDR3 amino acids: CASSFSNTGNTEAFF. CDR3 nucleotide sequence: TGTGCCAGCAGCTTCAGTAACACAGGTAACACTGAAGCTTTCTTT.

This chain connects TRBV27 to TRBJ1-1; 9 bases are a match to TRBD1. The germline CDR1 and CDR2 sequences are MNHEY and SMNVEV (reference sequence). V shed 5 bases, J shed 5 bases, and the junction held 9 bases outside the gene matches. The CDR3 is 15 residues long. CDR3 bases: TGTGCCAGCAGTCCTCTGGACAGGGGTGGAACTGAAGCTTTCTTT. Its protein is CASSPLDRGGTEAFF.

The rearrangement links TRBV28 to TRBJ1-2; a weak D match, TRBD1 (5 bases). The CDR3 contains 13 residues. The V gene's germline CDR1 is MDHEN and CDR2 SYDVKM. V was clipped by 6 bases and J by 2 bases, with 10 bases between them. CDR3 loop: CASREGLNYGYTF. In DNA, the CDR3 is TGTGCCAGCAGGGAGGGGTTGAACTATGGCTACACCTTC.

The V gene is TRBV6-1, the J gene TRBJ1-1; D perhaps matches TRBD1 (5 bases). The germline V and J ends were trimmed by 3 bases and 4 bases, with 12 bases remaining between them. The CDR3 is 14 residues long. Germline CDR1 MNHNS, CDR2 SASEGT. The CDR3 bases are TGTGCCAGCAGTGACGGGGGGAAGACCACTGAAGCTTTCTTT. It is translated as CASSDGGKTTEAFF.

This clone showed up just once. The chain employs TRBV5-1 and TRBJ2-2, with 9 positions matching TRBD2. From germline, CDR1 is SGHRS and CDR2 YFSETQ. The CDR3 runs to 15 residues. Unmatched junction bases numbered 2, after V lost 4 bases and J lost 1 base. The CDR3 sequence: CASSATSGNTGELFF. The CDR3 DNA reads TGCGCCAGCAGCGCGACTAGCGGGAACACCGGGGAGCTGTTTTTT.

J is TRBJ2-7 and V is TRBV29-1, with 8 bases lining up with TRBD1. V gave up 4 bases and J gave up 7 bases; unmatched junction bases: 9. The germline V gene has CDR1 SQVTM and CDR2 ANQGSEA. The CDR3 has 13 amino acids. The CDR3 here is CSVVTGARGEQYF. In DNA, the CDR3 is TGCAGCGTTGTGACAGGGGCCCGGGGGGAGCAGTACTTC.

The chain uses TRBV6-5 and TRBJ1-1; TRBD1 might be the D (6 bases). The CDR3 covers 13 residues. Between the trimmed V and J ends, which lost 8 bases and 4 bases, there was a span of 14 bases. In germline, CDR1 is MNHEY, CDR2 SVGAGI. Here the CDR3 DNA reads TGTGCCAGCTCGGGGCAGGGGACCACTGAAGCTTTCTTT. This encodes CASSGQGTTEAFF.

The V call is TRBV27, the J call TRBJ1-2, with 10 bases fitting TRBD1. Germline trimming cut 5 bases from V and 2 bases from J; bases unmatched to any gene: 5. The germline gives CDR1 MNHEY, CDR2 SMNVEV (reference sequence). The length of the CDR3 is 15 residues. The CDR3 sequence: CASSPRTGGNYGYTF. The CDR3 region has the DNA TGTGCCAGCAGTCCCCGGACAGGGGGGAACTATGGCTACACCTTC.

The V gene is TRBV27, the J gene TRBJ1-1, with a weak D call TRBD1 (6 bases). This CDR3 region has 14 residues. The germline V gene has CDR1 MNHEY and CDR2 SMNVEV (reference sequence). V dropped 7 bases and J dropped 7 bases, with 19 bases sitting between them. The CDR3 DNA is TGTGCCAGCACGCCAACAGGGTGGCCACATGAAGCTTTCTTT. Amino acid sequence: CASTPTGWPHEAFF.

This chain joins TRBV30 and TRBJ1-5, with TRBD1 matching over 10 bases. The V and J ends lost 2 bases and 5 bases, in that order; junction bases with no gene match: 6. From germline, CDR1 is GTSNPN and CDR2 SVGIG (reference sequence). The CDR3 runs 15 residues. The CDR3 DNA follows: TGTGCCTGGAGTTCCCCTGGACAGGGGGATCAGCCCCAGCATTTT. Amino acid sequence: CAWSSPGQGDQPQHF. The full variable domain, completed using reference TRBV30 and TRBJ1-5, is SQTIHQWPATLVQPVGSPLSLECTVEGTSNPNLYWYRQAAGRGLQLLFYSVGIGQISSEVPQNLSASRPQDRQFILSSKKLLLSDSGFYLCAWSSPGQGDQPQHFGDGTRLSIL.

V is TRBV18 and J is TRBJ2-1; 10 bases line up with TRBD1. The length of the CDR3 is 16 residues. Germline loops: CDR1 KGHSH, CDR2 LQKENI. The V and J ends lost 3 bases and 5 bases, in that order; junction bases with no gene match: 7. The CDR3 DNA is TGTGCCAGCTCACCCGTAGGGACAGGGGTCCACAATGAGCAGTTCTTC. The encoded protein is CASSPVGTGVHNEQFF.

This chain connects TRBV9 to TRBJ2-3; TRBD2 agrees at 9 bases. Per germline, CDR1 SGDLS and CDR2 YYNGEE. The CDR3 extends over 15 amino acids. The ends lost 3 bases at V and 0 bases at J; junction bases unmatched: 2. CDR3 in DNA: TGTGCCAGCAGCGCTAGCGGGACTAGCACAGATACGCAGTATTTT. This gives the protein CASSASGTSTDTQYF.

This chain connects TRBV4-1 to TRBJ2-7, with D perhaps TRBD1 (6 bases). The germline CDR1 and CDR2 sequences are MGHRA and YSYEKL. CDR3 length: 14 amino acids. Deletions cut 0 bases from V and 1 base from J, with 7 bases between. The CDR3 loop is CASSQDQGSYEQYF. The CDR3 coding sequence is TGCGCCAGCAGCCAAGATCAGGGGTCCTACGAGCAGTACTTC.

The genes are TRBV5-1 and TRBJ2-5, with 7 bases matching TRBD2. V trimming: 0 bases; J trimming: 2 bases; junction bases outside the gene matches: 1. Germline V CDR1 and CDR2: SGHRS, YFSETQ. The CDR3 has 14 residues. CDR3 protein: CASSLAAGQETQYF. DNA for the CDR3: TGCGCCAGCAGCTTGGCAGCGGGGCAAGAGACCCAGTACTTC.

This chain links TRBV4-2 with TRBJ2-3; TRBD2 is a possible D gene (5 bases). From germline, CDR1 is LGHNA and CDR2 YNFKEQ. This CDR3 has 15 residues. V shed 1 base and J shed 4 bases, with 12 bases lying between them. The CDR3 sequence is CASSQGISGSDTQYF. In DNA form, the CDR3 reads TGTGCCAGCAGCCAAGGTATCTCGGGGTCAGATACGCAGTATTTT.